The 31 T cell receptor beta chains below were found in one sample sequenced in a study of cytomegalovirus exposure and HLA in healthy donors. Primers: 60 Vbeta forward and 13 Jbeta reverse. The assay was immunoSEQ multiplex PCR, and TCRdb's table has in-frame clones only and misses some. The sample contains about 200,000 clones, about 78% of which appear only once. Sequencing input: PBMCs. These receptors were collected from a woman aged 25-40 years in good health and CMV-seronegative.

This clone turned up a few times. The V gene is TRBV28, the J gene TRBJ2-1; the match to TRBD2 covers 7 bases. Germline V gene sequence: CDR1 MDHEN, CDR2 SYDVKM. The junction had 14 bases not matched to a gene; V was cut back by 8 bases and J by 10 bases. The CDR3 consists of 14 residues. CDR3: CASGSGSSSYEQFF. The CDR3 DNA reads as TGTGCCAGCGGTAGCGGGTCTAGTTCATACGAGCAGTTCTTC.

A single count supports this clone. The chain has TRBV6-6 and TRBJ2-1; 13 bases map to TRBD2. V shed 2 bases and J 7 bases; nucleotides not matched to a gene: 5. The CDR3 contains 16 residues. CDR1 MNHNY and CDR2 SVGAGI come from the germline V gene (reference sequence). The CDR3 protein is CASSYPGTSGNNEQFF. The CDR3 DNA reads TGTGCCAGCAGTTACCCGGGGACTAGCGGGAATAATGAGCAGTTCTTC.

This chain connects TRBV5-1 to TRBJ2-7; D is perhaps TRBD1 (5 bases). Trimming pared 0 bases from V and 5 bases from J, leaving 15 bases between. Germline loops: CDR1 SGHRS, CDR2 YFSETQ. This CDR3 has 15 residues. As DNA, the CDR3 is TGCGCCAGCAGCTTGGACGACAGCGTCTTGGACGAGCAGTACTTC. This gives the protein CASSLDDSVLDEQYF.

This chain links TRBV9 with TRBJ1-2; 7 bases agree with TRBD1. This CDR3 has 15 amino acids. Germline values: CDR1 SGDLS, CDR2 YYNGEE. V lost 4 bases and J lost 2; bases outside the gene matches: 8. CDR3 nucleotide sequence: TGTGCCAGCAGCCCCCGGGACAGATTAAACTATGGCTACACCTTC. It codes for CASSPRDRLNYGYTF.

The chain is built from TRBV5-8 and TRBJ2-1, with D maybe TRBD2 (5 bases). Trimming left V 3 bases short and J 3 bases short, with 13 bases between. Germline values: CDR1 SGHTS, CDR2 YDEGEE. The CDR3 contains 15 residues. CDR3 in DNA: TGTGCCAGCAGCTCCCCTCGGGGTGACTACAATGAGCAGTTCTTC. Amino acid sequence: CASSSPRGDYNEQFF.

The chain combines TRBV5-1 with TRBJ2-3; 8 bases match TRBD2. V lost 4 bases, J lost 2 bases, and 6 bases stayed unmatched. The CDR3 loop spans 15 amino acids. Germline V gene data show CDR1 as SGHRS and CDR2 as YFSETQ. The chain's CDR3 is CASSTSGIATDTQYF. The CDR3 region has the DNA TGCGCCAGCAGCACTAGCGGAATAGCCACAGATACGCAGTATTTT. The whole variable domain, remainder taken from reference TRBV5-1 and TRBJ2-3, is KAGVTQTPRYLIKTRGQQVTLSCSPISGHRSVSWYQQTPGQGLQFLFEYFSETQRNKGNFPGRFSGRQFSNSRSEMNVSTLELGDSALYLCASSTSGIATDTQYFGPGTRLTVL.

The rearrangement links TRBV5-6 to TRBJ2-7, with TRBD1 identical over 7 bases. The V gene end was trimmed by 4 bases and the J gene end by 2 bases; junction bases not matched to a gene: 15. The CDR3 contains 17 residues. Germline V gene lookup returns CDR1 SGHDT and CDR2 YYEEEE. The CDR3 spells CASSRMTGSATPYEQYF. CDR3 nucleotide sequence: TGTGCCAGCAGCAGAATGACAGGGTCCGCCACTCCCTACGAGCAGTACTTC.

The rearrangement links TRBV7-2 to TRBJ1-2; D is uncertain. The germline V gene has CDR1 SGHTA and CDR2 FQGNSA. Trimming pared 0 bases from V and 6 bases from J, leaving 5 bases between. This CDR3 has 12 amino acids. CDR3 sequence: CASSLALNGYTF. The CDR3 nucleotides are TGTGCCAGCAGCTTAGCGCTAAATGGCTACACCTTC.

The chain uses TRBV9 and TRBJ2-5; maybe TRBD2 (5 bases). The V end was cut by 3 bases, the J end by 5 bases, with 14 bases between. Germline-derived CDR1 and CDR2 are SGDLS and YYNGEE. The CDR3 extends over 14 amino acids. The CDR3 sequence is CASSGLGRGETQYF. The CDR3 DNA sequence: TGTGCCAGCAGCGGCCTGGGCAGAGGGGAGACCCAGTACTTC.

The chain uses TRBV7-6 and TRBJ1-1; D unresolved. The CDR3 spans 13 residues. V dropped 1 base and J dropped 5 bases, with 8 bases sitting between them. Germline CDR1 and CDR2: SGHVS and FNYEAQ. The CDR3 loop is CASSLGQRTEAFF. CDR3 DNA sequence: TGTGCCAGCAGCTTAGGGCAAAGAACTGAAGCTTTCTTT.

This sequence joins TRBV18 and TRBJ2-7; TRBD1 matches at 10 bases. Germline CDR1 is KGHSH and CDR2 is LQKENI. V dropped 0 bases and J dropped 3; count of bases not matched to a gene: 2. The CDR3 contains 15 residues. CDR3 in DNA: TGTGCCAGCTCACCACCGGGACAGGGGTTCTACGAGCAGTACTTC. Its protein product is CASSPPGQGFYEQYF.

This chain connects TRBV6-1 to TRBJ2-2; D uncertain. This CDR3 spans 14 amino acids. The V gene's germline CDR1 is MNHNS and CDR2 SASEGT. Deletions cut 4 bases from V and 0 bases from J, with 6 bases between. CDR3 sequence reads: CASSGHPNTGELFF. CDR3 DNA sequence: TGTGCCAGCAGTGGGCACCCGAACACCGGGGAGCTGTTTTTT.

The chain uses TRBV5-1 and TRBJ2-1, with 7 positions matching TRBD2. Germline CDR1 reads SGHRS; CDR2 reads YFSETQ. This CDR3 comprises 16 residues. V lost 2 bases and J lost 3; bases outside the gene matches: 8. The CDR3 DNA reads as TGCGCCAGCAGCTTAGAAGCGGGACTGGGCTACAATGAGCAGTTCTTC. Its translation: CASSLEAGLGYNEQFF.

This clone was observed a handful of times. The rearrangement joins TRBV7-6 to TRBJ1-4; D possibly corresponds to TRBD1 (5 bases). CDR1 and CDR2 (germline): SGHVS, FNYEAQ. The ends were cut back, 5 bases at V and 8 bases at J, with 18 bases in the middle. The CDR3 spans 15 residues. The CDR3 bases are TGTGCCAGCAGCCGAAGACAGTCGGCCGGGGAAAAACTGTTTTTT. Its translation: CASSRRQSAGEKLFF.

The table lists this clone with a few counts. The rearrangement joins TRBV9 to TRBJ2-3; 8 positions agree with TRBD2. The CDR3 sequence is 14 residues long. V dropped 4 bases and J dropped 5; count of bases not matched to a gene: 6. Looked up from germline, CDR1 is SGDLS and CDR2 is YYNGEE. CDR3 protein: CASSLAGLKDTQYF. The CDR3 DNA reads as TGTGCCAGCAGCCTAGCGGGTTTGAAAGATACGCAGTATTTT. Drawing the rest from reference TRBV9 and TRBJ2-3, the complete variable domain is DSGVTQTPKHLITATGQRVTLRCSPRSGDLSVYWYQQSLDQGLQFLIQYYNGEERAKGNILERFSAQQFPDLHSELNLSSLELGDSALYFCASSLAGLKDTQYFGPGTRLTVL.

The chain uses TRBV6-6 and TRBJ2-2; 8 bases line up with TRBD2. With 5 bases clipped from V and 6 bases from J, the junction kept 8 bases outside the gene matches. Germline CDR1 and CDR2: MNHNY and SVGAGI (reference sequence). The CDR3 loop spans 15 amino acids. In DNA, the CDR3 is TGTGCCAGCAGTCCCTGGCGGGGGGAGTCCGGGGAGCTGTTTTTT. Translation gives CASSPWRGESGELFF.

The chain uses TRBV5-4 and TRBJ2-5; 10 bases agree with TRBD1. V shed 0 bases, J shed 2 bases, and the junction held 4 bases outside the gene matches. Germline CDR1 is SGHNT and CDR2 is YYREEE (reference sequence). The CDR3 extends over 16 amino acids. CDR3 coding DNA: TGTGCCAGCAGCTTGGGGGGGGGACAGGGGCAAGAGACCCAGTACTTC. It codes for CASSLGGGQGQETQYF.

This clone was seen only once. The chain is built from TRBV2 and TRBJ2-5, with D possibly being TRBD2 (7 bases). The germline V and J ends were trimmed by 4 bases and 5 bases, with 14 bases remaining between them. Germline loops: CDR1 SNHLY, CDR2 FYNNEI. This CDR3 region has 14 residues. CDR3 residues: CASSGGGLEETQYF. The CDR3 coding sequence is TGTGCCAGCAGTGGGGGGGGGCTGGAGGAGACCCAGTACTTC. The entire variable domain, with the rest obtained from reference TRBV2 and TRBJ2-5, is as follows: EPEVTQTPSHQVTQMGQEVILRCVPISNHLYFYWYRQILGQKVEFLVSFYNNEISEKSEIFDDQFSVERPDGSNFTLKIRSTKLEDSAMYFCASSGGGLEETQYFGPGTRLLVL.

This clone was seen a few times. CDR3: CASSYRDRGGTEAFF. As DNA, the CDR3 is TGTGCCAGCAGTTACCGGGACAGGGGAGGAACTGAAGCTTTCTTT. The chain couples TRBV6-6 to TRBJ1-1; 10 bases align to TRBD1. Germline-derived CDR1 and CDR2 are MNHNY and SVGAGI (reference sequence). This CDR3 contains 15 residues. Unmatched junction bases numbered 5, after V lost 2 bases and J lost 5 bases.

The V call is TRBV5-4, the J call TRBJ2-2, with D maybe TRBD1 (7 bases). The CDR3 is 16 residues long. Germline V gene data show CDR1 as SGHNT and CDR2 as YYREEE (reference sequence). Deletions cut 4 bases from V and 13 bases from J, with 26 bases between. Here the CDR3 reads CASSPAEGQNRGGLFF. CDR3 coding DNA: TGTGCCAGCAGCCCGGCGGAGGGACAGAATCGTGGAGGGCTGTTTTTT.

The rearrangement uses TRBV28 and TRBJ1-4; D unresolved. V lost 7 bases, J lost 0 bases, and 12 bases lay in between. The CDR3 extends over 15 amino acids. Per the germline V gene, CDR1 is MDHEN and CDR2 is SYDVKM. In nucleotides, the CDR3 is TGTGCCAGCACGCCGGCGGAGGCAACTAATGAAAAACTGTTTTTT. Translated: CASTPAEATNEKLFF.

There are a few counts of this clone. This chain uses TRBV7-2 with TRBJ2-7; D gene unclear. Per germline, CDR1 SGHTA and CDR2 FQGNSA. The CDR3 covers 12 residues. The V gene lost 2 bases and the J gene lost 7 bases, with 9 bases spanning the gap. The CDR3 loop is CASSLQSREQYF. The CDR3 coding sequence is TGTGCCAGCAGCTTACAGTCTCGAGAGCAGTACTTC.

The chain recombines TRBV30 with TRBJ2-7; 11 nucleotides match TRBD2. V shed 3 bases and J 3 bases; nucleotides not matched to a gene: 16. The CDR3 totals 18 residues. In germline, CDR1 is GTSNPN, CDR2 SVGIG (reference sequence). In DNA, the CDR3 is TGTGCCTGGAGGCCCGGTCGACTAGCGGGGTTTGTCATCTACGAGCAGTACTTC. Amino acid sequence: CAWRPGRLAGFVIYEQYF.

V is TRBV11-2 and J is TRBJ2-5; D ambiguous. The CDR3 has 11 residues. Germline-derived CDR1 and CDR2 are SGHAT and FQNNGV. The ends were cut back, 5 bases at V and 4 bases at J, with 5 bases in the middle. The CDR3, as DNA: TGTGCCAGCAGCGTTATAGAGACCCAGTACTTC. Translated: CASSVIETQYF.

For this clone: A read error may produce the germline difference seen at one junction end. The V and J genes are TRBV7-8 and TRBJ1-2; a weak D match, TRBD1 (5 bases). Germline V gives CDR1 SGHVS, CDR2 FQNEAQ. This CDR3 spans 15 amino acids. DNA of the CDR3: TGTGCCAGCAGCCAATTGGGGCTGAGATCGGGCGGCTACCCCTTC. Translating it yields CASSQLGLRSGGYPF.

CDR3 nucleotide sequence: TGTGCCAGCAGCGAAACTAGGAGCTCCGGGGAGCTGTTTTTT. It yields the protein CASSETRSSGELFF. The rearrangement uses TRBV2 and TRBJ2-2; tentatively, D is TRBD2 (5 bases). The CDR3 has 14 residues. CDR1 and CDR2 from the germline V gene are SNHLY and FYNNEI. V lost 6 bases to trimming and J lost 6 bases, with 14 bases between them.

This chain links TRBV7-2 with TRBJ1-4; perhaps TRBD1 as D (6 bases). CDR1 is SGHTA, CDR2 FQGNSA, per germline. The CDR3 has 15 amino acids. V was clipped by 1 base and J by 8 bases, with 14 bases between them. CDR3 region: CASSLDGGYGEKLFF. CDR3 nucleotide sequence: TGTGCCAGCAGCTTAGATGGGGGCTATGGGGAAAAACTGTTTTTT.

This clone was seen a handful of times. The chain couples TRBV10-1 to TRBJ2-3; TRBD2 aligns across 12 bases. The CDR3 length is 15 residues. V lost 5 bases to trimming and J lost 5 bases; unmatched junction nucleotides: 5. Germline CDR1 WNHNN, CDR2 SYGVQD (reference sequence). Written as DNA, the CDR3 is TGCGCCAGCAGTTCACTAGCGGGGGGTCAAGATACGCAGTATTTT. It codes for CASSSLAGGQDTQYF.

The chain joins TRBV10-3 to TRBJ1-2; D is ambiguous. CDR3 length: 14 residues. Trimming cost V 3 bases and J 2 bases, with 10 bases left between them. Germline V gene lookup returns CDR1 ENHRY and CDR2 SYGVKD. CDR3 sequence: CAISDFTKNYGYTF. In DNA form, the CDR3 reads TGTGCCATCAGTGACTTCACAAAAAACTATGGCTACACCTTC.

Only one count was recorded for this clone. The CDR3 protein is CASSLSGGTYEQYF. DNA of the CDR3: TGTGCCAGCAGCTTAAGTGGCGGTACCTACGAGCAGTACTTC. The chain couples TRBV7-8 to TRBJ2-7; the D is unclear. The CDR3 spans 14 residues. CDR1 and CDR2 from the germline V gene are SGHVS and FQNEAQ. V dropped 2 bases and J dropped 2 bases, with 10 bases sitting between them. Together with reference TRBV7-8 and TRBJ2-7, the CDR3 gives the full variable domain: GAGVSQSPRYKVAKRGQDVALRCDPISGHVSLFWYQQALGQGPEFLTYFQNEAQLDKSGLPSDRFFAERPEGSVSTLKIQRTQQEDSAVYLCASSLSGGTYEQYFGPGTRLTVT.

Here the CDR3 reads CASSEGQRYEQYF. In DNA form, the CDR3 reads TGCGCCAGCAGCGAGGGACAGCGCTACGAGCAGTACTTC. The chain carries TRBV5-1 and TRBJ2-7, with 7 bases aligning to TRBD1. The junction had 4 bases not matched to a gene; V was cut back by 4 bases and J by 3 bases. This CDR3 is 13 amino acids long. From germline, CDR1 is SGHRS and CDR2 YFSETQ.